The T cell receptor (beta chain) under discussion was sequenced for a study of blood T cell repertoires in COVID-19. Per the germline V gene, CDR1 is SGHDT and CDR2 is YYEEEE. The CDR3 spans 17 residues. V gave up 3 bases and J gave up 0 bases; unmatched junction bases: 7. Assay used: immunoSEQ multiplex PCR; TCRdb lists only in-frame clones, some missing. Of nearly 200,000 clones listed, 70% to 90% are singletons. The sequence was collected from a woman between 65 and 79 years old with acute or convalescent COVID-19. The chain combines TRBV5-6 with TRBJ1-5; 9 bases match TRBD1. Source material: peripheral blood. This chain's CDR3 is CASSWGTGQNSNQPQHF. The CDR3 DNA follows: TGTGCCAGCAGCTGGGGGACAGGGCAAAATAGCAATCAGCCCCAGCATTTT.